These 4 T cell receptor beta chains originate from one sample sequenced in a study of shared clonotypes between healthy human individuals. Data came from immunoSEQ multiplex PCR; TCRdb stores just in-frame clones and leaves some out. The data show over 2 million clones, 85% to 95% seen once. Sequenced: naive CD4+ T cells sorted from blood. Sample subset: CD45RA+ positively selected. Receptor source: a man aged 18 to 29 in good health.

Comments on this clone: In the same sample, other DNA sequences code for this CDR3. The V gene is TRBV5-1, the J gene TRBJ2-2; D is perhaps TRBD2 (5 bases). Between the trimmed V and J ends, which lost 4 bases and 5 bases, there was a span of 15 bases. CDR3 length: 15 amino acids. Per the germline V gene, CDR1 is SGHRS and CDR2 is YFSETQ. This CDR3 is CASSLVGVGTGELFF. CDR3 nucleotide sequence: TGCGCCAGCAGCCTGGTCGGGGTAGGGACCGGGGAGCTGTTTTTT.

The gene calls are TRBV11-2 and TRBJ2-1; 9 nucleotides agree with TRBD2. The CDR3 runs 16 residues. From germline, CDR1 is SGHAT and CDR2 FQNNGV. Germline trimming cut 2 bases from V and 1 base from J; bases unmatched to any gene: 3. This CDR3 reads CASSLPSGGSYNEQFF. The CDR3 nucleotides read TGTGCCAGCAGCTTACCCAGCGGGGGGTCCTACAATGAGCAGTTCTTC.

The rearrangement uses TRBV20-1 and TRBJ2-3; 7 bases match TRBD1. The CDR3 spans 11 residues. Germline CDR1 and CDR2: DFQATT and SNEGSKA (reference sequence). J lost 6 bases, V lost 6 bases, and 3 bases had no gene match. The CDR3 loop reads CSANRGDTQYF. CDR3 in DNA: TGCAGTGCAAACAGGGGTGATACGCAGTATTTT.

V usage is TRBV7-2 and J usage is TRBJ2-2; 10 positions match TRBD2. V shed 0 bases, J shed 6 bases, and the junction held 1 base outside the gene matches. This CDR3 comprises 15 residues. Germline assignment: CDR1 SGHTA and CDR2 FQGNSA. CDR3 nucleotide sequence: TGTGCCAGCAGCTTAGCCGGGACTAGCGCCGGGGAGCTGTTTTTT. Encoded protein: CASSLAGTSAGELFF.